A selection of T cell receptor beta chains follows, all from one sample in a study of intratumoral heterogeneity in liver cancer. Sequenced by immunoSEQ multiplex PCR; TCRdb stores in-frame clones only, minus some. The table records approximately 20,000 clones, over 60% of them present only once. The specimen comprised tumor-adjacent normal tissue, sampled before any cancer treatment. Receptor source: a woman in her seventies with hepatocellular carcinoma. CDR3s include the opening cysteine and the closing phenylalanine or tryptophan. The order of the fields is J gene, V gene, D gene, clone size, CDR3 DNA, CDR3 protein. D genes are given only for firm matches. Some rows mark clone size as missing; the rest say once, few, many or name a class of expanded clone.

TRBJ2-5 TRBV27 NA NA TGTGCCAGCAGCAGACCCGGACAACAAGAGACCCAGTACTTC CASSRPGQQETQYF
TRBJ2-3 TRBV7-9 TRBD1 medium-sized TGTGCCAGCAGCCCGGACAGGTATAGCACAGATACGCAGTATTTT CASSPDRYSTDTQYF
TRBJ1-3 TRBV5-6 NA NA TGTGCCAGCAAATCGGGACAAACCCTCTCTGGAAACACCATATATTTT CASKSGQTLSGNTIYF
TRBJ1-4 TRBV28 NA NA TGTGCCAGCAGTCCGAGCGGCTTGAGCAAAAAACTGTTTTTT CASSPSGLSKKLFF
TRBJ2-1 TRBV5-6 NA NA TGTGCCAGCAGCTTAGGCAGTACCGCCCGCACAGGGGAGCAGTTCTTC CASSLGSTARTGEQFF
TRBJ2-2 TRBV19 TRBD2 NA TGTGCCAGTAGTACCCACATTGGAGCGGGAGGATCTAAGAACACCGGGGAGCTGTTTTTT CASSTHIGAGGSKNTGELFF
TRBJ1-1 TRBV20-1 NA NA TGCAGTGCTAGGGCAAAAATTGAAGCTTTCTTT CSARAKIEAFF
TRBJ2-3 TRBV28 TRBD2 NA TGTGCCAGCAGCCGCCTAGCGGGGGCTAGCACAGATACGCAGTATTTT CASSRLAGASTDTQYF
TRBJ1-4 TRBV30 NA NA TGTGCCTGGAGTGTTCGTGAAAAACTGTTTTTT CAWSVREKLFF
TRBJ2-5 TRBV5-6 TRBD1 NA TGTGCCAGCAGTCTTGGACAGGGTTGGAATTCGTACCAAGAGACCCAGTACTTC CASSLGQGWNSYQETQYF
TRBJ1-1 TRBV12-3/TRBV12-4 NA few TGTGCCAGCAGCCGCGGACTGAACACTGAAGCTTTCTTT CASSRGLNTEAFF
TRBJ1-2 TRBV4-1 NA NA TGCGCCAGCAGCCAGCCCCGCGGGTCTAACTATGGCTACACCTTC CASSQPRGSNYGYTF
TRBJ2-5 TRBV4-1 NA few TGCGCCAGCAGCCAAGGATGGACAGAAGAGACCCAGTACTTC CASSQGWTEETQYF
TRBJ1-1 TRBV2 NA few TGTGCCAGCAGTGAGCGGGAGGGGGGACTAATGAACACTGAAGCTTTCTTT CASSEREGGLMNTEAFF
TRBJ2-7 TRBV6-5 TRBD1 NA TGTGCCAGCAGTAACCCGGGACAGAGTACCTACGAGCAGTACTTC CASSNPGQSTYEQYF
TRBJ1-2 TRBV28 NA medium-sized TGTGCCAGCAGTTCCCCGGGACCTACGAACTATGGCTACACCTTC CASSSPGPTNYGYTF
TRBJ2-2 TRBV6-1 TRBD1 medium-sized TGTGCCAGCAGTGTCGGGACAGGGGTTGGTACCGGGGAGCTGTTTTTT CASSVGTGVGTGELFF
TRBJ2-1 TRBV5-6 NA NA TGTGCCAGCAGCTCCTCGATACGCCCCTACAATGAGCAGTTCTTC CASSSSIRPYNEQFF
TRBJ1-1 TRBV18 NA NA TGTGCCAGCTCACCGAGAGTTCTGAACACTGAAGCTTTCTTT CASSPRVLNTEAFF
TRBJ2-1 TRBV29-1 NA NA TGCAGCACACTCAGAGTAGAGTCTGAGCAGTTCTTC CSTLRVESEQFF
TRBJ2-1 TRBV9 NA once TGTGCCAGCAGCGTAACCCGAATCGGGGAGCAGTTCTTC CASSVTRIGEQFF
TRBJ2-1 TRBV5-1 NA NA TGCGCCAGCACCACAACCGGGACCCACAATGAGCAGTTCTTC CASTTTGTHNEQFF
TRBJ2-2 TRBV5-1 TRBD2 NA TGCGCCAGCAGTATAATAAGCGGGGGGAACACCGGGGAGCTGTTTTTT CASSIISGGNTGELFF
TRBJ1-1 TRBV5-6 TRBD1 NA TGTGCCAGCAGCTTAGGGGGGGACAGAAACACTGAAGCTTTCTTT CASSLGGDRNTEAFF
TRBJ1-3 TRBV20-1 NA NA TGCAGTGCTAGTTCGGGGGAGGCTGGAAACACCATATATTTT CSASSGEAGNTIYF
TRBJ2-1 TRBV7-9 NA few TGTGCCAGCTCCCCCGGTGCGGAGCAGTTCTTC CASSPGAEQFF
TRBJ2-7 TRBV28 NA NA TGTGCCAGCAGTTTACCACAGGGTTACGAGCAGTACTTC CASSLPQGYEQYF
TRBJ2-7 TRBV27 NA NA TGTGCCAGCAGTGCCGGTAGCTCCTACGAGCAGTACTTC CASSAGSSYEQYF
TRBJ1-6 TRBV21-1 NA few TGTGCCAGCAGCAAAGTTGCCAGGGGTTTTTCACCCCTCCACTTT CASSKVARGFSPLHF
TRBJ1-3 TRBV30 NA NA TGTGCCTGGAGGGGAGATGGAAACACCATATATTTT CAWRGDGNTIYF
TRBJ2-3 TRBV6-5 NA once TGTGCCAGCAGCGGGAGCACAGATACGCAGTATTTT CASSGSTDTQYF
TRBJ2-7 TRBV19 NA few TGTGCCAGTAGTCCTGGGACTCCTACCTACGAGCAGTACTTC CASSPGTPTYEQYF
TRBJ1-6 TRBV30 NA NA TGTGCCTGGAGCACCGGGACGGCATCTTCACCCCTCCACTTT CAWSTGTASSPLHF
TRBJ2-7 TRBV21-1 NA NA TGTGCCAGCAGCAAATCGGTAGCGGAGGCCTGGGGGGAGCAGTACTTC CASSKSVAEAWGEQYF
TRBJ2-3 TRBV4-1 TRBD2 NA TGCGCCAGCAGCCAGGCGGGAGGGTCAGATACGCAGTATTTT CASSQAGGSDTQYF
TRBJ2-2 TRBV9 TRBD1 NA TGTGCCAGCAGCGTAGAACCGGGACAGGGGGCGCGGGGGGAGCTGTTTTTT CASSVEPGQGARGELFF
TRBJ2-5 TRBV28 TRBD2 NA TGTGCCAGCTCCGAGAGAGCGGGAGGGATCCAAGAGACCCAGTACTTC CASSERAGGIQETQYF
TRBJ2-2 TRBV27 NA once TGTGCCAGCAGTAACCGCGTGGGGGTCGCAAACACCGGGGAGCTGTTTTTT CASSNRVGVANTGELFF
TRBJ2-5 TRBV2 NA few TGTGCCAGCAGGAAGGGGGTCCTTCAAGAGACCCAGTACTTC CASRKGVLQETQYF
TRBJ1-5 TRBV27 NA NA TGTGCCAGCAGTTTATCTGGGGCTGGGGGCAATCAGCCCCAGCATTTT CASSLSGAGGNQPQHF
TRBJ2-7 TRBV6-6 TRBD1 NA TGTGCCAGCGGTCGGGACAGTTCCTACGAGCAGTACTTC CASGRDSSYEQYF
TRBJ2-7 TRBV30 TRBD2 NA TGTGCCTGGAGTGTAATAGGAGCGGGAGGGCCCTACGAGCAGTACTTC CAWSVIGAGGPYEQYF
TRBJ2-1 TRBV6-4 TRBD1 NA TGTGCCAGCAGTGACTCTGCAGGGGGTATCAATGAGCAGTTCTTC CASSDSAGGINEQFF
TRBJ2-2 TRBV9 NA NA TGTGCCAGCAGCTTAAGGGGGAACGCGAACACCGGGGAGCTGTTTTTT CASSLRGNANTGELFF
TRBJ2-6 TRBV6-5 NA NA TGTGCCAGCAGTCTAAGGGGATCTGGGGCCAACGTCCTGACTTTC CASSLRGSGANVLTF
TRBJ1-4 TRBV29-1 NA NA TGCAGCGTTTTGGCGGGGGTAGCAACTAATGAAAAACTGTTTTTT CSVLAGVATNEKLFF
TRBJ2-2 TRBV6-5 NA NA TGTGCCAGCAGGGCGACGGTTGCCACCGGGGAGCTGTTTTTT CASRATVATGELFF
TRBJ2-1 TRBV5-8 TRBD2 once TGTGCCAGCAGCCCTGGAGGACTAGCGGGAGTTGGTGAGCAGTTCTTC CASSPGGLAGVGEQFF
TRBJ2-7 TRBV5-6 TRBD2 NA TGTGCCAGCACCGGGTGGGAGAACGGGAGGAGCCACGAGCAGTACTTC CASTGWENGRSHEQYF
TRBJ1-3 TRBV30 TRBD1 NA TGTGCCTGGAGGGGGACAGTTGGAAACACCATATATTTT CAWRGTVGNTIYF
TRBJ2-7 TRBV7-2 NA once TGTGCCAGCAGGCGGATGAGTAGCCACGAGCAGTACTTC CASRRMSSHEQYF
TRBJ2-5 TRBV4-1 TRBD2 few TGCGCCAGCAGCCAAGAAACAGGCGGGAGTGTAGGAGAGACCCAGTACTTC CASSQETGGSVGETQYF
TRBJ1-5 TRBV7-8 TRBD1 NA TGTGCCAGCAGCCTGGGACAGGCAAGCAATCAGCCCCAGCATTTT CASSLGQASNQPQHF
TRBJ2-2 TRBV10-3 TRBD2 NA TGTGCCATCAGGGGGACTAGCGAGGGTACCGGGGAGCTGTTTTTT CAIRGTSEGTGELFF
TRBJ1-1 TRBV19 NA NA TGTGCCAGTAGTATAGACGGGCAGCTGAACACTGAAGCTTTCTTT CASSIDGQLNTEAFF
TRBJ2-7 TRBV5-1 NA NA TGCGCCAGCAGCCCCACCAGGAGCTCCTACGAGCAGTACTTC CASSPTRSSYEQYF
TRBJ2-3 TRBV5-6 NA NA TGTGCCAGCAGCCGGGAGGGACAGACTAGCACAGATACGCAGTATTTT CASSREGQTSTDTQYF
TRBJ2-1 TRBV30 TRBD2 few TGTGCCTGGAGTGTCACTAGCGGGAGGGAGCAGTTCTTC CAWSVTSGREQFF
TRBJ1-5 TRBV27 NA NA TGTGCCAGCAGTCCGTCCTCAGGGGGCAATCAGCCCCAGCATTTT CASSPSSGGNQPQHF
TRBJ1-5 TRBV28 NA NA TGTGCCAGCAGTTTGTGGGGGCGCAACATAATTAGCATAGGTCAGCCCCAGCATTTT CASSLWGRNIISIGQPQHF